Presented here are 20 T cell receptor beta chains from one specimen sequenced in a study of human T cells and chemical hapten exposure. TCRdb reprocessed the RACE reads with MiXCR, giving one entry per CDR3 protein. The sample contains 65,000 to 95,000 distinct CDR3 sequences, 6.6% of which appear only once. Time point denoted: patch test 2, 6 weeks after DPC sensitization. Sample treatment: therapeutic diphenylcyclopropenone sensitization with weekly scalp DPC. Sample: whole blood, taken in connection with sensitization to the hapten diphenylcyclopropenone (DPC). These receptors originate from a woman younger than 45 with alopecia areata. Some clones in this sample may be carry-over from other donors' samples.

This clonotype was detected many times. The chain couples TRBV6-5 to TRBJ2-3; no clear D. From germline, CDR1 is MNHEY and CDR2 SVGAGI. The CDR3 is 11 amino acids. The V end lost 6 bases, the J end lost 4 bases, and 5 bases lay between the germline ends. CDR3 loop: CASRRADTQYF. The CDR3 bases are TGTGCCAGCAGAAGGGCAGATACGCAGTATTTT.

This clonotype was seen ten or more times. The chain has TRBV29-1 and TRBJ2-5; 7 bases are a match to TRBD2. J lost 1 base, V lost 6 bases, and 5 bases had no gene match. This CDR3 is built from 13 residues. Looked up from germline, CDR1 is SQVTM and CDR2 is ANQGSEA. CDR3 region: CSVHLAAQETQYF. The CDR3, as DNA: TGCAGCGTGCACCTAGCGGCCCAAGAGACCCAGTACTTC.

The table lists this clonotype with many counts. The chain is built from TRBV29-1 and TRBJ1-1; 7 positions match TRBD1. This CDR3 spans 15 amino acids. V was pared by 0 bases and J by 5 bases, with 9 bases of the junction left unmatched. CDR1 and CDR2 (germline): SQVTM, ANQGSEA. CDR3 DNA: TGCAGCGTTGAAGATCGGAAGGGGGCGACGACTGAAGCTTTCTTT. Amino acid sequence: CSVEDRKGATTEAFF.

This clonotype showed up many times. The chain uses TRBV7-9 and TRBJ2-5; D is ambiguous. This CDR3 spans 14 amino acids. Germline V gives CDR1 SEHNR, CDR2 FQNEAQ (reference sequence). Trimming took 3 bases from V and 0 from J, leaving 8 bases between them. The CDR3 DNA reads TGTGCCAGCAGCTTGAATGCAGACCAAGAGACCCAGTACTTC. Encoded protein: CASSLNADQETQYF.

This clonotype occurred a few times. V gene TRBV14 combines with J gene TRBJ1-1, with D uncertain. This CDR3 has 13 residues. V lost 2 bases, J lost 0 bases, and 4 bases lay in between. The germline V gene has CDR1 SGHDN and CDR2 FVKESK. In DNA, the CDR3 is TGTGCCAGCAGCCAATTGTTGAACACTGAAGCTTTCTTT. This sequence encodes CASSQLLNTEAFF.

About this clonotype itself: This may stem from a read error, because a much larger clone lies one nucleotide away. V gene TRBV7-9 combines with J gene TRBJ2-3; 7 bases align to TRBD1. Per germline, CDR1 SEHNR and CDR2 FQNEAQ (reference sequence). CDR3 length equals 12 residues. The CDR3 reads CVSSSTGATQYF. The CDR3 coding sequence is TGTGTCAGCAGCTCAACAGGGGCTACGCAGTATTTT.

This clonotype has at least ten counts. This rearrangement joins TRBV29-1 to TRBJ2-3, with 7 bases fitting TRBD2. The CDR3 covers 19 residues. Germline CDR1 reads SQVTM; CDR2 reads ANQGSEA. Trimming at V came to 2 bases and at J to 2 bases, leaving 19 bases not matched to a gene. The CDR3 loop is CSVETPSGFQRGYTDTQYF. CDR3 nucleotide sequence: TGCAGCGTTGAAACCCCGAGCGGATTCCAGCGGGGATACACAGATACGCAGTATTTT.

The table lists this clonotype with many counts. The V call is TRBV9, the J call TRBJ2-7, with 8 bases identical to TRBD1. The length of the CDR3 is 12 residues. Germline CDR1 is SGDLS and CDR2 is YYNGEE. Trimming cost V 5 bases and J 6 bases; bases outside gene matches: 4. This CDR3 is CASSDTGGEQYF. The CDR3 DNA is TGTGCCAGCAGTGACACAGGGGGCGAGCAGTACTTC.

This clonotype was seen repeatedly, ten times or more. This sequence joins TRBV18 and TRBJ1-1; tentative D call: TRBD1 (6 bases). The CDR3 sequence is 14 residues long. V dropped 3 bases and J dropped 3 bases, with 11 bases sitting between them. The V gene's germline CDR1 is KGHSH and CDR2 LQKENI. The CDR3 region is CASSPGGADTEAFF. The DNA for the CDR3 is TGTGCCAGCTCACCGGGGGGCGCCGACACTGAAGCTTTCTTT. Full variable domain (missing parts from reference TRBV18 and TRBJ1-1): NAGVMQNPRHLVRRRGQEARLRCSPMKGHSHVYWYRQLPEEGLKFMVYLQKENIIDESGMPKERFSAEFPKEGPSILRIQQVVRGDSAAYFCASSPGGADTEAFFGQGTRLTVV.

This clonotype was seen at least ten times. The V and J genes are TRBV12-3 or TRBV12-4 and TRBJ2-5, with D possibly being TRBD2 (6 bases). CDR3 size: 13 residues. The V and J ends lost 6 bases and 6 bases respectively, with 14 bases between them. CDR3 in amino acids: CASSPPGVQTQYF. In DNA, the CDR3 is TGTGCCAGCAGCCCCCCGGGAGTACAGACCCAGTACTTC.

A remark on this clonotype: Given a much more abundant clone one base away, this may be a read error. The chain is built from TRBV19 and TRBJ2-2, with 13 bases lining up with TRBD2. This CDR3 region has 16 residues. V shed 4 bases, J shed 5 bases, and the junction held 4 bases outside the gene matches. Looked up from germline, CDR1 is LNHDA and CDR2 is SQIVND (reference sequence). The CDR3 coding sequence is TGTGCCAGTAGTAGACTAGCGGGGGGTACGACCGGGGAGCTGTTTTTT. Amino acids: CASSRLAGGTTGELFF.

This clonotype has more than one count but fewer than ten. The chain uses TRBV30 and TRBJ2-7; D perhaps matches TRBD1 (6 bases). Trimming cost V 1 base and J 2 bases, with 9 bases left between them. This CDR3 region has 13 residues. Germline V CDR1 and CDR2: GTSNPN, SVGIG (reference sequence). The CDR3: CAWSAGDTYEQYF. CDR3 DNA: TGTGCCTGGAGTGCAGGGGACACCTACGAGCAGTACTTC. Looking up the rest from reference TRBV30 and TRBJ2-7 gives the full variable domain: SQTIHQWPATLVQPVGSPLSLECTVEGTSNPNLYWYRQAAGRGLQLLFYSVGIGQISSEVPQNLSASRPQDRQFILSSKKLLLSDSGFYLCAWSAGDTYEQYFGPGTRLTVT.

V usage is TRBV29-1 and J usage is TRBJ1-4, with D possibly TRBD1 on 5 matching bases. The CDR3 sequence is 15 residues long. V dropped 7 bases and J dropped 0 bases, with 15 bases sitting between them. Germline V gene sequence: CDR1 SQVTM, CDR2 ANQGSEA. CDR3 nucleotide sequence: TGCAGCGGATTCCTTGAGGGGTCAACTAATGAAAAACTGTTTTTT. It codes for CSGFLEGSTNEKLFF. Together with reference TRBV29-1 and TRBJ1-4, the CDR3 gives the full variable domain: SAVISQKPSRDICQRGTSLTIQCQVDSQVTMMFWYRQQPGQSLTLIATANQGSEATYESGFVIDKFPISRPNLTFSTLTVSNMSPEDSSIYLCSGFLEGSTNEKLFFGSGTQLSVL.

This clonotype was seen only a few times. The rearrangement uses TRBV19 and TRBJ2-2; D is unresolved. CDR1 is LNHDA, CDR2 SQIVND, per germline (reference sequence). This CDR3 contains 14 residues. The V end lost 4 bases, the J end lost 2 bases, and 8 bases lay between the germline ends. CDR3 sequence reads: CASSRQANTGELFF. For the CDR3, the DNA is TGTGCCAGTAGTAGACAAGCAAACACCGGGGAGCTGTTTTTT. Filled out from reference TRBV19 and TRBJ2-2, the complete variable domain reads DGGITQSPKYLFRKEGQNVTLSCEQNLNHDAMYWYRQDPGQGLRLIYYSQIVNDFQKGDIAEGYSVSREKKESFPLTVTSAQKNPTAFYLCASSRQANTGELFFGEGSRLTVL.

The chain recombines TRBV11-2 with TRBJ2-5, with 7 nucleotides matching TRBD1. Germline-derived CDR1 and CDR2 are SGHAT and FQNNGV. Trimming cost V 0 bases and J 5 bases; bases outside gene matches: 6. CDR3 length: 15 residues. In DNA form, the CDR3 reads TGTGCCAGCAGCTTAGACAGGGGGTACGGGGAGACCCAGTACTTC. Translating it yields CASSLDRGYGETQYF.

This clonotype has a count of ten or more. The J gene is TRBJ2-3, the V gene TRBV7-9; 7 bases align to TRBD1. V lost 6 bases to trimming and J lost 2 bases; unmatched junction nucleotides: 8. The CDR3 runs 15 residues. Germline V gene lookup returns CDR1 SEHNR and CDR2 FQNEAQ (reference sequence). The CDR3 spells CASRLTGQATDTQYF. CDR3 coding DNA: TGTGCCAGCAGATTAACTGGACAGGCCACAGATACGCAGTATTTT.

This clonotype was detected many times. V and J are TRBV5-5 and TRBJ2-7; TRBD1 might be the D (5 bases). The germline CDR1 and CDR2 sequences are SGHKS and YYEKEE (reference sequence). This CDR3 has 14 amino acids. Between the trimmed V and J ends, which lost 2 bases and 1 base, there was a span of 10 bases. The CDR3 here is CASSFRDRSYEQYF. The CDR3 DNA sequence: TGTGCCAGCAGCTTCAGAGACAGATCCTACGAGCAGTACTTC. The full variable domain, with the rest looked up from reference TRBV5-5 and TRBJ2-7, is DAGVTQSPTHLIKTRGQQVTLRCSPISGHKSVSWYQQVLGQGPQFIFQYYEKEERGRGNFPDRFSARQFPNYSSELNVNALLLGDSALYLCASSFRDRSYEQYFGPGTRLTVT.

Concerning this clonotype itself: Since a much larger clone is just one base distant, this may be a read error. The rearrangement links TRBV2 to TRBJ2-1, with 8 bases fitting TRBD1. There are 12 residues in the CDR3. With V trimmed by 6 bases and J by 5 bases, 0 bases remained unmatched. Germline CDR1 reads SNHLY; CDR2 reads FYNNEI. CDR3 in DNA: TGTGCCAGCAGGACAGGGGACAATGAGCAGTTCTTC. This sequence encodes CASRTGDNEQFF.

The rearrangement uses TRBV7-2 and TRBJ1-1; 7 bases line up with TRBD1. J gave up 5 bases and V 4 bases, and 7 bases lay outside the gene matches. The germline V gene has CDR1 SGHTA and CDR2 FQGNSA. The CDR3 contains 14 residues. CDR3 sequence (DNA): TGTGCCAGCAGCTCTTACACAGGGGCGACTGAAGCTTTCTTT. This gives the protein CASSSYTGATEAFF.

In regard to this clonotype: A much larger clone differs from this one at a single base, so this may be a read error. This chain links TRBV7-7 with TRBJ2-2; the D is unclear. The CDR3 runs 14 residues. Germline V lookup: CDR1 SSHAT, CDR2 FNYEAQ (reference sequence). The CDR3 DNA follows: TGTCCCAGCAGCTTAGTCCGCAGTGGCGGGGAGCTGTTTTTT. It translates to CPSSLVRSGGELFF.